This section outlines one T cell receptor beta chain sequence together with its context. The data stem from a study of response to subunit inactivated influenza vaccine. TCRdb re-analysed the RT-PCR reads in MiXCR, keeping a single row per CDR3 protein. The sample includes hundreds of thousands of distinct CDR3 sequences, 18% of them seen just once. The CDR3 is 15 residues long. CDR1 and CDR2 (germline): LGHNA, YNFKEQ. V lost 4 bases and J 7 bases, leaving 17 bases between the germline ends. The clonotype was recovered from a man aged 50-59 years who received an inactivated influenza vaccine. The chain carries TRBV4-2 and TRBJ2-1; possibly TRBD2 for D (5 bases). The source was PBMCs from blood, collected roughly 5 days after vaccination. CDR3 nucleotide sequence: TGTGCCAGCAGCCTAGAGGTGAGGGTGTTAAATGAGCAGTTCTTC. Translated: CASSLEVRVLNEQFF.